These 13 T cell receptor beta chains were sequenced from one sample in a study of T cell responses to AZD1222 COVID-19 vaccine. The method was immunoSEQ multiplex PCR; TCRdb's version includes in-frame clones alone and lacks a portion of them. This sample has 85,000 to 95,000 clones, with around 89% found just once. The specimen comprised peripheral blood, sampled 28 days after the second AZD1222 dose. The source is an adult who received the AZD1222 COVID-19 vaccine.

The V and J genes are TRBV2 and TRBJ2-5, with D unresolved. CDR1 is SNHLY, CDR2 FYNNEI, per germline. V was shortened by 6 bases and J by 0 bases, with 11 bases between the two germline ends. The CDR3 contains 14 residues. This chain's CDR3 is CASRMGGNQETQYF. CDR3 coding DNA: TGTGCCAGCAGAATGGGCGGCAACCAAGAGACCCAGTACTTC.

This chain links TRBV18 with TRBJ1-4; 7 bases are a match to TRBD1. Per the germline V gene, CDR1 is KGHSH and CDR2 is LQKENI. The CDR3 consists of 16 residues. J lost 5 bases, V lost 3 bases, and 9 bases had no gene match. CDR3 amino acids: CASSPRQGPENEKLFF. The CDR3 region has the DNA TGTGCCAGCTCACCCCGACAGGGCCCGGAAAATGAAAAACTGTTTTTT. Based on the CDR3 plus reference TRBV18 and TRBJ1-4, the full variable domain is NAGVMQNPRHLVRRRGQEARLRCSPMKGHSHVYWYRQLPEEGLKFMVYLQKENIIDESGMPKERFSAEFPKEGPSILRIQQVVRGDSAAYFCASSPRQGPENEKLFFGSGTQLSVL.

This clone has a handful of counts. A junction boundary mismatches the germline segment, possibly from a read error. This chain's CDR3 is CASSQAVQDPKYGYTF. DNA for the CDR3: TGCGCCAGCAGCCAAGCGGTGCAGGACCCTAAGTATGGCTACACCTTC. The chain has TRBV4-1 and TRBJ1-2; D not resolved. CDR1 and CDR2 (germline): MGHRA, YSYEKL. CDR3 size: 16 residues.

The V and J genes are TRBV14 and TRBJ1-1, with D unclear. This CDR3 has 16 residues. V was pared by 0 bases and J by 1 base, with 12 bases between. The germline V gene encodes CDR1 SGHDN and CDR2 FVKESK. CDR3 nucleotide sequence: TGTGCCAGCAGCCAAGACTGGGCAGCTAGGAACACTGAAGCTTTCTTT. The encoded protein is CASSQDWAARNTEAFF.

This chain connects TRBV11-2 to TRBJ1-1, with a tentative D call TRBD1 (5 bases). Trimming took 6 bases from V and 7 from J, leaving 15 bases between them. This CDR3 is built from 13 residues. Germline V CDR1 and CDR2: SGHAT, FQNNGV. The CDR3 reads CASRGVGGSEAFF. CDR3 coding DNA: TGTGCCAGCAGAGGTGTCGGGGGTAGTGAAGCTTTCTTT.

This chain connects TRBV3-1 (or the pseudogene TRBV3-2) to TRBJ1-1; TRBD1 matches at 8 bases. The V gene's germline CDR1 is LGHDT and CDR2 YNNKEL (reference sequence). The CDR3 has 14 residues. Trimming took 1 base from V and 5 from J; bases not matched to a gene: 3. The CDR3 nucleotides are TGTGCCAGCAGCCAAGTTGACAGGGGAACTGAAGCTTTCTTT. Protein product: CASSQVDRGTEAFF.

V gene TRBV15 combines with J gene TRBJ2-5; TRBD2 is a possible D gene (6 bases). Germline V CDR1 and CDR2: LNHNV, YYDKDF (reference sequence). The CDR3 extends over 15 amino acids. Trimming pared 3 bases from V and 4 bases from J, leaving 15 bases between. This chain's CDR3 is CATSSFIEGGETQYF. CDR3 DNA sequence: TGTGCCACCAGCAGTTTTATTGAGGGAGGAGAGACCCAGTACTTC. Drawing the rest from reference TRBV15 and TRBJ2-5, the complete variable domain is DAMVIQNPRYQVTQFGKPVTLSCSQTLNHNVMYWYQQKSSQAPKLLFHYYDKDFNNEADTPDNFQSRRPNTSFCFLDIRSPGLGDTAMYLCATSSFIEGGETQYFGPGTRLLVL.

V is TRBV19 and J is TRBJ1-1; D might be TRBD1 (6 bases). Germline values: CDR1 LNHDA, CDR2 SQIVND (reference sequence). The CDR3 runs to 14 residues. Trimming removed 9 bases at V and 5 bases at J, with 19 bases between. CDR3 nucleotide sequence: TGTGCCAGCATTTTTGGCAGGGGAACGACTGAAGCTTTCTTT. As protein: CASIFGRGTTEAFF.

This chain uses TRBV6-5 with TRBJ2-3, with D possibly called TRBD1 or TRBD2 (6 bases each). The CDR3 is made up of 15 amino acids. CDR1 is MNHEY, CDR2 SVGAGI, per germline. Trimming removed 7 bases at V and 0 bases at J, with 14 bases between. CDR3 protein: CASTDYGGSTDTQYF. CDR3 DNA sequence: TGTGCCAGCACCGACTACGGGGGCAGCACAGATACGCAGTATTTT.

The chain links TRBV5-1 to TRBJ1-1; D remains unclear. The CDR3 extends over 11 amino acids. V was clipped by 5 bases and J by 5 bases, with 7 bases between them. Germline lookup yields CDR1 SGHRS and CDR2 YFSETQ. The CDR3 DNA reads as TGCGCCAGCAGGGGTGGGACTGAAGCTTTCTTT. Amino acids: CASRGGTEAFF.

The rearrangement uses TRBV25-1 and TRBJ1-1, with a tentative D call TRBD1 (5 bases). V was shortened by 2 bases and J by 6 bases, with 10 bases between the two germline ends. Per the germline V gene, CDR1 is MGHDK and CDR2 is SYGVNS. This CDR3 comprises 13 residues. CDR3 region: CASSELGHPEAFF. DNA of the CDR3: TGTGCCAGCAGTGAACTCGGACACCCTGAAGCTTTCTTT. The variable domain in full, completed from reference TRBV25-1 and TRBJ1-1, reads EADIYQTPRYLVIGTGKKITLECSQTMGHDKMYWYQQDPGMELHLIHYSYGVNSTEKGDLSSESTVSRIRTEHFPLTLESARPSHTSQYLCASSELGHPEAFFGQGTRLTVV.

This clone was counted a few times. The V and J genes are TRBV27 and TRBJ1-5; D gene ambiguous. The V gene lost 6 bases and the J gene lost 5 bases, with 11 bases spanning the gap. The germline V gene has CDR1 MNHEY and CDR2 SMNVEV (reference sequence). The CDR3 loop spans 13 amino acids. The CDR3 DNA reads as TGTGCCAGCAGCCCCAATGTCGATCAGCCCCAGCATTTT. It specifies CASSPNVDQPQHF.

This clone rates as medium-sized. J is TRBJ1-1 and V is TRBV4-1, with D hard to call. Germline CDR1 reads MGHRA; CDR2 reads YSYEKL. CDR3 size: 13 residues. The V gene lost 2 bases and the J gene lost 8 bases, with 12 bases spanning the gap. The CDR3 loop reads CASSQSLNGEAFF. In DNA form, the CDR3 reads TGCGCCAGCAGCCAAAGTCTTAACGGGGAAGCTTTCTTT.